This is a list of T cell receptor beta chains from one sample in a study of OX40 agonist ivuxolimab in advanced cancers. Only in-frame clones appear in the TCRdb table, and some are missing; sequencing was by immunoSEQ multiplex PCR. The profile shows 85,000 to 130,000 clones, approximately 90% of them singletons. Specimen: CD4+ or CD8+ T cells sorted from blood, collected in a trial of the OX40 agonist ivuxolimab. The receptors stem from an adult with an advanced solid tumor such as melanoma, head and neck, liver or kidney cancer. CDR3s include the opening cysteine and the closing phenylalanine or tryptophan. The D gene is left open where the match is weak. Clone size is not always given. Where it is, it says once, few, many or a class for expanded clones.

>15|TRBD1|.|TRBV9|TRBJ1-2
TGTGCCAGCAGCGTAACCGGGACAGGGATCTATGGCTACACCTTC
CASSVTGTGIYGYTF
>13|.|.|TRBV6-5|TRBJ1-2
TGTGCCAGCAGCCGAAGCAGAGGAGGAGGCTACACCTTC
CASSRSRGGGYTF
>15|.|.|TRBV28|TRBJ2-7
TGTGCCAGCAGTCTCAGGACTACCAGGGGAAACGAGCAGTACTTC
CASSLRTTRGNEQYF
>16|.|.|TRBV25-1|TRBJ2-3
TGTGCCAGCAGTACCTGGCAGGGATCTAGCACAGATACGCAGTATTTT
CASSTWQGSSTDTQYF
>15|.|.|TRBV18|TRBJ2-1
TGTGCCAGCTCACCACTGCGTTCGTCCTACAATGAGCAGTTCTTC
CASSPLRSSYNEQFF
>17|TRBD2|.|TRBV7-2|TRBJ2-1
TGTGCCAGCAGCTTACCGACTAGCGGGAGCGGATACAATGAGCAGTTCTTC
CASSLPTSGSGYNEQFF
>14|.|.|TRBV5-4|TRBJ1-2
TGTGCCAGCAGCTTGTGGGTTGCGTCTTATGGCTACACCTTC
CASSLWVASYGYTF
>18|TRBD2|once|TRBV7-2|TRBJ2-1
TGTGCCAGCAGCTTAGAGGGTAGCGGGCGCCGCCTCGGTATGGAGCAGTTCTTC
CASSLEGSGRRLGMEQFF
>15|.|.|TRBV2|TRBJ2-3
TGTGCCAGCAGTGAAGCGCTTCCCGGGACAGATACGCAGTATTTT
CASSEALPGTDTQYF
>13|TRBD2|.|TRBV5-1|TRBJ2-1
TGCGCCAGCAGCTTGGGGACTAGCAATGAGCAGTTCTTC
CASSLGTSNEQFF
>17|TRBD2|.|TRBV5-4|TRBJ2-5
TGTGCCAGCAGCTCGGGACTAGCGGGTCGATACCAAGAGACCCAGTACTTC
CASSSGLAGRYQETQYF
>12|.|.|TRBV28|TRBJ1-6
TGTGCCAGCAGTTTGGTAGCTGCACCCCTCCACTTT
CASSLVAAPLHF
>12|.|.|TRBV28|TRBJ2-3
TGTGCCAGCAGTCCTAACACAGATACGCAGTATTTT
CASSPNTDTQYF
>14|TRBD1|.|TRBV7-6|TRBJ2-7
TGTGCCAGCAGCTTTGGACAGGGTAGGGACGAGCAGTACTTC
CASSFGQGRDEQYF
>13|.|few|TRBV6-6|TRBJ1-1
TGTGCCAGCAGTTTTCAGGGGAACACTGAAGCTTTCTTT
CASSFQGNTEAFF
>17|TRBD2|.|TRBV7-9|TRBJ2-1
TGTGCCAGCAGCTTAGCGAGCGGGAGGGCCGGTTACAATGAGCAGTTCTTC
CASSLASGRAGYNEQFF
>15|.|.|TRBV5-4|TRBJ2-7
TGTGCCAGCAGCTTAGAAACAGGTCCCCCCGCCGAGCAGTACTTC
CASSLETGPPAEQYF
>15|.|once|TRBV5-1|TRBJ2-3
TGCGCCAGCAGCTTGTCCCCTAGATCTACAGATACGCAGTATTTT
CASSLSPRSTDTQYF
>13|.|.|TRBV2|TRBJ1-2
TGTGCCAGCAGTTTCCAGGACCCCTATGGCTACACCTTC
CASSFQDPYGYTF
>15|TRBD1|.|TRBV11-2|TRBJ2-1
TGTGCCAGCAGCCACGGGACAGGGATTGAATATGAGCAGTTCTTC
CASSHGTGIEYEQFF
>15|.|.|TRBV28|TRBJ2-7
TGTGCCAGCAGTCCCGCGGCAGGCCTCCTAGGCGAGCAGTACTTC
CASSPAAGLLGEQYF
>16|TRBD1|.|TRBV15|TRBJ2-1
TGTGCCACCAGCAGAGCCCGACAGGGTTTAAAAAATGAGCAGTTCTTC
CATSRARQGLKNEQFF
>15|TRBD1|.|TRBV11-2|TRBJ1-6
TGTGCCAGCAGCTTAGATCAGGGGGCGCTGTCACCCCTCCACTTT
CASSLDQGALSPLHF
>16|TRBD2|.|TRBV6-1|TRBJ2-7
TGTGCCAGCAGTGCGTCGACTAGCGGGAGTTCCTACGAGCAGTACTTC
CASSASTSGSSYEQYF
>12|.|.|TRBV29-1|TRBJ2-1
TGCAGCGTTCGACTAGAGTCCAATGAGCAGTTCTTC
CSVRLESNEQFF
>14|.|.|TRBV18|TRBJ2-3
TGTGCCAGCTCACCACCGGCCCGGGGAGATACGCAGTATTTT
CASSPPARGDTQYF
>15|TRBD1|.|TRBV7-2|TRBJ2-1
TGTGCCAGCAGTTTCTCCGGGACAGCCCTCAATGAGCAGTTCTTC
CASSFSGTALNEQFF
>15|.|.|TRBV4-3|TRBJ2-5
TGCGCCAGCAGCCCCGCCGCGGCAGGGCTGAAGACCCAGTACTTC
CASSPAAAGLKTQYF
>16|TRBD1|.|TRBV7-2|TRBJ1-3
TGTGCCAGCAGCCGGACCGGGACAGCCGCTGGAAACACCATATATTTT
CASSRTGTAAGNTIYF
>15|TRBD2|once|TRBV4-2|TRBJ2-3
TGTGCCAGCAGCCAAGGACTAGCGGGAACAGATACGCAGTATTTT
CASSQGLAGTDTQYF
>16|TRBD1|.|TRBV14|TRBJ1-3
TGTGCCAGCAGCCAAGAAGGGACAGACTCTGGAAACACCATATATTTT
CASSQEGTDSGNTIYF
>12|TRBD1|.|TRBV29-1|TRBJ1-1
TGCAGCGGGGGACAGTTGAACACTGAAGCTTTCTTT
CSGGQLNTEAFF
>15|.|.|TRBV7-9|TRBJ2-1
TGTGCCAGCAGCCAAGGTACCGGGGGCCTCGATGAGCAGTTCTTC
CASSQGTGGLDEQFF
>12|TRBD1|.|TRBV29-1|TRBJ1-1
TGCAGCGTCCGTAAGGGGGCGATTGAAGCTTTCTTT
CSVRKGAIEAFF
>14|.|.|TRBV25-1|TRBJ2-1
TGTGCCAGCAGTGCTGGCGGAGGCTACAATGAGCAGTTCTTC
CASSAGGGYNEQFF
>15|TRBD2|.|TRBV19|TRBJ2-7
TGTGCCAGTAGCCTCCTAGCGGGAGGGCCGGGGGAGCAGTACTTC
CASSLLAGGPGEQYF
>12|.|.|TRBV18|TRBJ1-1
TGTGCCAGCTCACCACAATACTCTGAAGCTTTCTTT
CASSPQYSEAFF
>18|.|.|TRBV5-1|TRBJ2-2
TGCGCCAGCAGCTTGGAACCCCCCGGACAGCTGAACACCGGGGAGCTGTTTTTT
CASSLEPPGQLNTGELFF
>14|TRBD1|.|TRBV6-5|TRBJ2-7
TGTGCCAGTACAACAGGGGGCTCCCACTACGAGCAGTACTTC
CASTTGGSHYEQYF
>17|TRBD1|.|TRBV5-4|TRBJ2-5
TGTGCCAGCAGCTCGAACGGCAGGGGGCTAGACCAAGAGACCCAGTACTTC
CASSSNGRGLDQETQYF
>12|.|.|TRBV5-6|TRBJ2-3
TGTGCCAGCAGCCCTTTCCCAGATACGCAGTATTTT
CASSPFPDTQYF
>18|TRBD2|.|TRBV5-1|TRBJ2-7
TGCGCCAGCAGCTTGGCCGAGGGACTAGCGGGAGGCGGGTACGAGCAGTACTTC
CASSLAEGLAGGGYEQYF
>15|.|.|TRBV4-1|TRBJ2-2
TGCGCCAGCAGCCAGTTAATGGCTAACACCGGGGAGCTGTTTTTT
CASSQLMANTGELFF
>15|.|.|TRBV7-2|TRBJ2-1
TGTGCCAGCAGCTTTAGCGCTTCCTCCTACAATGAGCAGTTCTTC
CASSFSASSYNEQFF
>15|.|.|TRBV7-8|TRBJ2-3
TGTGCCAGCAGCTTAAGAGTGACTAGCACAGATACGCAGTATTTT
CASSLRVTSTDTQYF
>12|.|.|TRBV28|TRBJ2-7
TGTGCCAGCAGTTCGGGGTCCTACGAGCAGTACTTC
CASSSGSYEQYF
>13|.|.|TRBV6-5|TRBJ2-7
TGTGCCAGCAGTTACCAGGGTATGACCGAGCAGTACTTC
CASSYQGMTEQYF
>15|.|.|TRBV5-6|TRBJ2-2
TGTGCCAGCAGCTTGTCCCAGGCGAACACCGGGGAGCTGTTTTTT
CASSLSQANTGELFF
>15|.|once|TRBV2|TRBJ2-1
TGTGCCAGCGGGAGTACGTGGCTGATCTACAATGAGCAGTTCTTC
CASGSTWLIYNEQFF
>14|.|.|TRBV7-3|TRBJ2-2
TGTGCCAGCAGCTTAAAAGCATCCACCGGGGAGCTGTTTTTT
CASSLKASTGELFF
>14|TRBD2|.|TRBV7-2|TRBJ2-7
TGTGCCAGCAGCTTAACACTAGCGGGAGACGAGCAGTACTTC
CASSLTLAGDEQYF
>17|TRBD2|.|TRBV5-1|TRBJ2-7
TGCGCCAGCAGCTTGGCCACGGGAGCGGGGGTCTCCTACGAGCAGTACTTC
CASSLATGAGVSYEQYF
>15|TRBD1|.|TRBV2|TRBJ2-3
TGTGCCAGCAGTCAACAGGGGACGTACGCAGATACGCAGTATTTT
CASSQQGTYADTQYF
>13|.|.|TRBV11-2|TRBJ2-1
TGTGCCAGCAGCTTTGGGGAGCGGACCGAGCAGTTCTTC
CASSFGERTEQFF
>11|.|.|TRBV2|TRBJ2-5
TGTGCCAGCACCCCCTGGGAGACCCAGTACTTC
CASTPWETQYF
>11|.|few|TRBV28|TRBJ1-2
TGTGCCAGCGGGGTTAACTATGGCTACACCTTC
CASGVNYGYTF
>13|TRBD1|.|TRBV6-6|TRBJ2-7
TGTGCCAGCAGGAAGGACAGGGGTGACGAGCAGTACTTC
CASRKDRGDEQYF
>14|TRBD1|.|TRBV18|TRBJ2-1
TGTGCCAGCAGACAGGGGAGAAACTACAATGAGCAGTTCTTC
CASRQGRNYNEQFF
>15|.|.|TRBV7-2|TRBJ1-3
TGTGCCAGCAGCTTAGTTCCCCTCTCTGGAAACACCATATATTTT
CASSLVPLSGNTIYF
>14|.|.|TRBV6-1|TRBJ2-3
TGTGCCAGCATAGAAAGGGGCCTCACAGATACGCAGTATTTT
CASIERGLTDTQYF